These 2 T cell receptor beta chains were sequenced from one sample in a study of blood T cell repertoires in COVID-19 (dated by TCRdb to the early 2020s). The library was obtained by the immunoSEQ multiplex PCR assay. TCRdb provides this immuneACCESS table in a form limited to in-frame rearrangements. Some clones are lacking; in checked studies, under half of them reflect an unresolved V gene, and why the rest are absent is not known. This sample lists 310,000 or so clones; approximately 90% were detected once. Of the sample, 2.2% is held by the ten largest clones. The sample comprised peripheral blood. Receptor source: a woman aged 25 to 39 with COVID-19, enrolled during active disease.

This clone has a single count. J is TRBJ2-3 and V is TRBV3-1 (or the pseudogene TRBV3-2), with 11 nucleotides matching TRBD2. Germline V CDR1 and CDR2: LGHDT, YNNKEL (reference sequence). V lost 4 bases and J lost 5; bases outside the gene matches: 5. This CDR3 spans 15 amino acids. CDR3: CASSRTSGRQDTQYF. For the CDR3, the DNA is TGTGCCAGCAGCCGAACTAGCGGGAGACAAGATACGCAGTATTTT.

The DNA for the CDR3 is TGTGCCTGGAGTGTACTGAGGGAGGGGGAAAAACTGTTTTTT. It yields the protein CAWSVLREGEKLFF. The chain couples TRBV30 to TRBJ1-4; maybe TRBD1 (5 bases). Trimming left V 0 bases short and J 8 bases short, with 13 bases between. This CDR3 has 14 amino acids. Germline assignment: CDR1 GTSNPN and CDR2 SVGIG (reference sequence). Based on the CDR3 plus reference TRBV30 and TRBJ1-4, the full variable domain is SQTIHQWPATLVQPVGSPLSLECTVEGTSNPNLYWYRQAAGRGLQLLFYSVGIGQISSEVPQNLSASRPQDRQFILSSKKLLLSDSGFYLCAWSVLREGEKLFFGSGTQLSVL.